Here is one T cell receptor (beta chain) with its context. Its target is unknown. Germline V gene sequence: CDR1 MNHEY, CDR2 SVGAGI. The CDR3 contains 14 residues. Losses at the gene ends were 6 bases for V and 3 bases for J; bases not matched to a gene: 5. Produced via immunoSEQ multiplex PCR; TCRdb's table is partial and in-frame only. The sample contains more than 100,000 clones, over 75% of which appear only once. These data belong to a study of OX40 agonist ivuxolimab in advanced cancers. Study-wide context: Prior therapy, whether anti-PD-1, anti-PD-L1 or anti-CTLA-4, was allowed, and less than 45% had some.

General study results and limits: At 0.1-3.0 mg/kg, partial responders had clonal expansion among the lowest observed. Expanded clones were, on average, more numerous in CD8+ T cells than in CD4+.

Material: CD4+ or CD8+ T cells sorted from blood, obtained in a trial of the OX40 agonist ivuxolimab. V is TRBV6-5 and J is TRBJ1-5, with 7 nucleotides matching TRBD1. This sequence was found in an adult with an advanced solid tumor such as melanoma, head and neck, liver or kidney cancer. The CDR3 reads CASSLTGFNQPQHF. For the CDR3, the DNA is TGTGCCAGCAGCCTGACAGGGTTCAATCAGCCCCAGCATTTT.